Listed here are 8 T cell receptor beta chains from one sample, sequenced in a study of T cells in Graves' hyperthyroidism and ophthalmopathy. From RNA transcripts, TCR beta CDR3 regions were amplified. Using the HTBI primer set, a first-round RT-PCR was run on the TCR CDR3. In TCRdb, the multiplex PCR reads were re-called with MiXCR into one record per CDR3 protein. The data show about 680,000 distinct CDR3 sequences, approximately 36% seen once. Sequencing input: blood. The receptors originated from a woman aged 40 to 50 with Graves' hyperthyroidism.

This chain connects TRBV7-6 to TRBJ2-5, with D perhaps matching TRBD1 or TRBD2 (5 bases each). CDR1 SGHVS and CDR2 FNYEAQ come from the germline V gene. V lost 1 base and J lost 4, with 19 bases in between. CDR3 length equals 17 residues. This chain's CDR3 is CASSLGPGQVERETQYF. DNA of the CDR3: TGTGCCAGCAGCTTAGGCCCGGGGCAAGTAGAAAGAGAGACCCAGTACTTC.

The CDR3 loop reads CASSPSDRNTEAFF. CDR3 in DNA: TGTGCCAGCAGCCCGTCGGATCGGAACACTGAAGCTTTCTTT. The chain recombines TRBV7-3 with TRBJ1-1, with unresolved D. Trimming took 5 bases from V and 1 from J, leaving 11 bases between them. The germline V gene encodes CDR1 SGHTA and CDR2 FQGTGA. The CDR3 runs to 14 residues.

The chain employs TRBV20-1 and TRBJ2-7; TRBD2 agrees at 10 bases. This CDR3 has 16 amino acids. The germline CDR1 and CDR2 sequences are DFQATT and SNEGSKA (reference sequence). V lost 3 bases to trimming and J lost 6 bases; unmatched junction nucleotides: 14. The CDR3 region has the DNA TGCAGTGCTAGTAGGTCTAGCGGGGGTCGCTTCGGCGAGCAGTACTTC. Protein: CSASRSSGGRFGEQYF.

In this sample, this clonotype turned up a few times. V usage is TRBV19 and J usage is TRBJ2-6; 9 bases match TRBD1. CDR1 is LNHDA and CDR2 is SQIVND in the germline V gene (reference sequence). Trimming took 5 bases from V and 0 from J; bases not matched to a gene: 8. CDR3 length equals 18 residues. The CDR3 reads CASSVSGTGLSGANVLTF. CDR3 coding DNA: TGTGCCAGTAGTGTGTCCGGGACAGGGCTCTCTGGGGCCAACGTCCTGACTTTC.

This rearrangement joins TRBV10-3 to TRBJ2-7; TRBD1 matches at 7 bases. CDR3 length equals 14 residues. The germline V gene encodes CDR1 ENHRY and CDR2 SYGVKD. Trimming cost V 7 bases and J 3 bases; bases outside gene matches: 9. The CDR3 coding sequence is TGTGCCATCACGATGACCGGGACAGACTACGAGCAGTACTTC. Protein sequence: CAITMTGTDYEQYF.

As regards this clonotype: A read error may explain this, as a much larger clone is one base away. The rearrangement links TRBV10-3 to TRBJ1-2; no definite D call. V was shortened by 5 bases and J by 3 bases, with 13 bases between the two germline ends. This CDR3 is built from 14 residues. CDR1 and CDR2 from the germline V gene are ENHRY and SYGVKD. The CDR3 DNA reads as TGTGCCATCAGTTACTCCTACGATGACTATGGCTACACCTTC. This sequence encodes CAISYSYDDYGYTF.

V usage is TRBV6-1 and J usage is TRBJ2-2, with TRBD1 matching over 7 bases. V shed 7 bases, J shed 1 base, and the junction held 6 bases outside the gene matches. Germline CDR1 and CDR2: MNHNS and SASEGT. The CDR3 extends over 15 amino acids. The chain's CDR3 is CASKGQPMNTGELFF. CDR3 nucleotide sequence: TGTGCCAGCAAGGGACAGCCGATGAACACCGGGGAGCTGTTTTTT.

J is TRBJ1-2 and V is TRBV6-5; possibly TRBD1 for D (5 bases). Trimming shortened V by 3 bases and J by 5 bases, and 19 bases separated the two germline ends. CDR1 and CDR2 (germline): MNHEY, SVGAGI. The CDR3 spans 16 residues. CDR3: CASSYSEGRGLYGYTF. The DNA of the CDR3 is TGTGCCAGCAGTTATTCCGAGGGAAGGGGACTATATGGCTACACCTTC.